This T cell receptor beta chain stems from a study of regulatory T cells in long-lasting Graves disease. Findings of the study overall: TRBV28, TRBJ1-2 and TRBJ2-5 were segments that persistent disease favored.

The time point here: newly diagnosed GD, antithyroid drugs for less than 3 months. From RNA extracted from PBMCs, the TCR library was made. Between the trimmed V and J ends, which lost 4 bases and 0 bases, there was a span of 9 bases. This CDR3 comprises 15 residues. Germline values: CDR1 KGHDR, CDR2 SFDVKD. The TCR beta library used iRepertoire HTBI primers with Arm-PCR amplification of CDR3. Using its own MiXCR run on the multiplex PCR reads, TCRdb lists one record per CDR3 protein. The profile covers about 300,000 distinct CDR3 sequences, with 18% appearing a single time and 35% to 45% taken by the ten largest. There are many counts of this clonotype. The antigen is undetermined.

This receptor was identified in a female donor with Graves disease. This specimen was peripheral blood mononuclear cells (PBMCs), taken at new diagnosis, from a patient treated with antithyroid drugs. V and J are TRBV24-1 and TRBJ2-1, with D possibly being TRBD1 (5 bases). CDR3 loop: CATSDRQSSYNEQFF. As DNA, the CDR3 is TGTGCCACCAGTGACAGACAGAGCTCCTACAATGAGCAGTTCTTC.